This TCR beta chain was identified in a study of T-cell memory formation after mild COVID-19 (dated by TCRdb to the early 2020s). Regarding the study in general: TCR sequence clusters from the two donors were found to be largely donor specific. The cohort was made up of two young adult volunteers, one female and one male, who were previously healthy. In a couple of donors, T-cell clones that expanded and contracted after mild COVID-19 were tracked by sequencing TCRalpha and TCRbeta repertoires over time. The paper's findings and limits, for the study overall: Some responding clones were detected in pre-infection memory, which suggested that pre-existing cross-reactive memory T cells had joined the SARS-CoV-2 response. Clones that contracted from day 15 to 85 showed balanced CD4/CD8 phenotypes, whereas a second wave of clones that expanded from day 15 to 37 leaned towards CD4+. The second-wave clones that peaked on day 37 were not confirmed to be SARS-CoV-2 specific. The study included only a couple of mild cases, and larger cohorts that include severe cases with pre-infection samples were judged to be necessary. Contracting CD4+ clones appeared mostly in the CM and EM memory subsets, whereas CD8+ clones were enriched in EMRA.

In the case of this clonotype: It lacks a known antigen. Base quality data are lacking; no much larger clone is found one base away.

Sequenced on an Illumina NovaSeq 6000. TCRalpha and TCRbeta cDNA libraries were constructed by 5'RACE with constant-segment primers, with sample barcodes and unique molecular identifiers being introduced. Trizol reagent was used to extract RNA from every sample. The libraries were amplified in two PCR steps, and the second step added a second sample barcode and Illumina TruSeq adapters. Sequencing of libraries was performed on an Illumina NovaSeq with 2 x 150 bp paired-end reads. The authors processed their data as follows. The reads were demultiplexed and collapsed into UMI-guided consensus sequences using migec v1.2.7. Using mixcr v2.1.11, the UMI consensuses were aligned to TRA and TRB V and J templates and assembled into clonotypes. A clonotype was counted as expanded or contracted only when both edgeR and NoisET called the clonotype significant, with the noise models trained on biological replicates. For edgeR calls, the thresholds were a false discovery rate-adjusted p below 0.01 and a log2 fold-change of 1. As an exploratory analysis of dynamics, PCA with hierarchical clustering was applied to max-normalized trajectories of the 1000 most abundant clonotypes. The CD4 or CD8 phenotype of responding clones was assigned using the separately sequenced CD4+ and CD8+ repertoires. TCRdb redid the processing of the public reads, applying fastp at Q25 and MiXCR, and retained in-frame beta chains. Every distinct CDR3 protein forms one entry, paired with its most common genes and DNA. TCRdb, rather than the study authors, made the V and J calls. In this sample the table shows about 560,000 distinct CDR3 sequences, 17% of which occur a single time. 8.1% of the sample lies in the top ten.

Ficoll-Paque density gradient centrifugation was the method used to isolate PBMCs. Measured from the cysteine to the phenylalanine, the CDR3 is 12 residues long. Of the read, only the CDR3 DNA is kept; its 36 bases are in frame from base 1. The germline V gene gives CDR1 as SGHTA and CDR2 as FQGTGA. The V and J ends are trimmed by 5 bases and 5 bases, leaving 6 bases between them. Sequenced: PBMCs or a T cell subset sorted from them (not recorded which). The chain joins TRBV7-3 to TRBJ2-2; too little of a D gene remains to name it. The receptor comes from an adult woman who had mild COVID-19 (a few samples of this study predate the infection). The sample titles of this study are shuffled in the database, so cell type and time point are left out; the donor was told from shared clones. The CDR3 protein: CASSMSTGELFF. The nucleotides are TGTGCCAGCAGCATGAGTACCGGGGAGCTGTTTTTT.